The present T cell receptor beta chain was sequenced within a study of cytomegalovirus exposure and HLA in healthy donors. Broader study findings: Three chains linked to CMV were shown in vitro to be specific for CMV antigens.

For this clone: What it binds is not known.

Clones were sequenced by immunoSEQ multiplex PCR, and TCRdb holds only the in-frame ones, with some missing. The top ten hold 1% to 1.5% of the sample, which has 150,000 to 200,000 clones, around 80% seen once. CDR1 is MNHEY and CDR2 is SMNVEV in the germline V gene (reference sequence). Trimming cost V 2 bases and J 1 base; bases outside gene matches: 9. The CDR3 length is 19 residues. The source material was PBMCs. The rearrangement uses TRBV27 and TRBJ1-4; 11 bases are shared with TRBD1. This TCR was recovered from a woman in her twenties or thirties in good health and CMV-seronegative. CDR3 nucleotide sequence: TGTGCCAGCAGTTTAAGAGGGACAGGGGGTGTTGGAACTAATGAAAAACTGTTTTTT. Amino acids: CASSLRGTGGVGTNEKLFF. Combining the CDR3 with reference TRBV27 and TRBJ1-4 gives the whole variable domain EAQVTQNPRYLITVTGKKLTVTCSQNMNHEYMSWYRQDPGLGLRQIYYSMNVEVTDKGDVPEGYKVSRKEKRNFPLILESPSPNQTSLYFCASSLRGTGGVGTNEKLFFGSGTQLSVL.